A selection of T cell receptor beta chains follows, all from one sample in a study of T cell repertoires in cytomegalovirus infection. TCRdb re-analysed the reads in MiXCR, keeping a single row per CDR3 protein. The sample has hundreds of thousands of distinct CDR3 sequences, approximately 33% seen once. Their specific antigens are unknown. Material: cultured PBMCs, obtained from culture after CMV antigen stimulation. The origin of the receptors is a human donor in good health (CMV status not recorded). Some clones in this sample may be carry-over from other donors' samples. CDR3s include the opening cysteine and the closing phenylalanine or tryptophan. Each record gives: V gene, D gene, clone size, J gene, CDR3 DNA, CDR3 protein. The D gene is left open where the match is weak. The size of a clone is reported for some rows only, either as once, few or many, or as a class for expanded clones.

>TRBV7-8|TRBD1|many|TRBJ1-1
TGTGCCAGCAGTTCCACAGGGGGACCAATGAACACTGAAGCTTTCTTT
CASSSTGGPMNTEAFF
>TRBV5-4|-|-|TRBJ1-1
TGTGCCAGCAGCTTGGTGGGGGCCCAGAACACTGAAGCTTTCTTT
CASSLVGAQNTEAFF
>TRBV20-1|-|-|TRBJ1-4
TGCAGTGCTAGAAGTAGGGCGGCGGATGAAAAACTGTTTTTT
CSARSRAADEKLFF
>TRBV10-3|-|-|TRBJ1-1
TGTGCCATCAGTGAGTTTGACAGTTCTGAAGCTTTCTTT
CAISEFDSSEAFF
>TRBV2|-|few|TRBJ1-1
TGTGCCAGCAGGAACTACGGAACGAACACTGAAGCTTTCTTT
CASRNYGTNTEAFF
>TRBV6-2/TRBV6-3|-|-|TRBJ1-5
TGTGCCAGCAGTTATTTGATCGGGCGAATTCAGCCCCAGCATTTT
CASSYLIGRIQPQHF
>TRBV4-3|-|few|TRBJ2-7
TGCGCCAGCAGCCCCCGAGGGGTGGGCGGCGAGCAGTACTTC
CASSPRGVGGEQYF
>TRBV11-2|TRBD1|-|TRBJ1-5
TGTGCCAGCAGCTTTGGGACAGGGGGCAACCCTCAGCCCCAGCATTTT
CASSFGTGGNPQPQHF
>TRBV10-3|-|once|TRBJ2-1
TGTGCCACCCGATTGCGGGGATTAGGAAATGAGCAGTTCTTC
CATRLRGLGNEQFF
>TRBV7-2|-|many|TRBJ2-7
TGTGCCAGCAGCTACCGAACCGGGACACTATCCTACGAGCAGTACTTC
CASSYRTGTLSYEQYF
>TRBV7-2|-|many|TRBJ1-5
TGTGCCAGCAGCTTAGGGAGTTATAGCAATCAGCCCCAGCATTTT
CASSLGSYSNQPQHF
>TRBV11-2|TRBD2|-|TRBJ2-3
TGTGCCAGCAGCTTCTACATGGGACTAGCGGGAGGAAGTGGGACAGATACGCAGTATTTT
CASSFYMGLAGGSGTDTQYF
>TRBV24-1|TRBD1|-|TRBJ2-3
TGTGCCACCAGTGATACCCTAAACCGACAGGGGGCAACAGATACGCAGTATTTT
CATSDTLNRQGATDTQYF
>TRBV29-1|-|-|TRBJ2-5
TGCAGCGTAAAAGGGACAACCCAAGAGACCCAGTACTTC
CSVKGTTQETQYF
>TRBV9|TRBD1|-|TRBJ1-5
TGTGCCAGCAGCGCGGGAGGACAGGGTCGCAATCAGCCCCAGCATTTT
CASSAGGQGRNQPQHF
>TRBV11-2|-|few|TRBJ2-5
TGTGCCAGCAGCGCGGGCCCCTCTCCCAGGGAGACCCAGTACTTC
CASSAGPSPRETQYF